One T cell receptor (beta chain) is described in this entry. The antigen it recognizes is unknown. Germline is not matched at one junction end, which may reflect a read error. The entry originates in a study of blood T cells in healthy people across ages (dated by TCRdb to between 2014 and 2016). Background on the whole study: In model experiments, template switching captured roughly one uniquely barcoded TCR beta cDNA molecule for every two T cells. To track age-related changes in TCR beta repertoire diversity, the study relied on deep sequencing normalized with unique cDNA molecular identifiers. Donors were grouped into four age groups: young (average approximately 16 years), middle-aged (approximately 41), aged (approximately 67) and long-lived (about 90). Donors of different ages were randomly distributed across sequencing lanes to avoid experimental bias. Using the same blood draw, the study looked at two additional independent replicas of 1 million unique cDNA reads for two donors, one aged 18 to 29 and the other aged 80 or older. Results the study describes overall, beyond this receptor: Estimates of total diversity based on one million sequenced T cells were considered lower bounds and underestimates. A strong correlation was found between observed TCR beta diversity and the percentage of naive T cells measured by flow cytometry. As age increased, observed TCR beta diversity per million T cells dropped in a roughly linear way, and a significant reduction was already evident by age approximately 40. Because the CMV infection status of the donors was unknown, age-related changes in expanded clonotypes may potentially have been confounded. Because profiling used bulk unsorted PBMCs, naive and antigen-experienced compartments could not be compared conclusively. Compared with the aged group, the long-lived group had more naive CD4+ T cells, fewer expanded clones and increased TCR diversity, a pattern suggesting age selection.

The library was built by means of 5' RACE. TCRdb lists the instrument as Illumina HiSeq 2500. A second PCR of about 7 to 12 cycles was run with a J-beta primer mix and a sample-barcoded 5' primer. A unique molecular identifier was introduced onto each TCR beta cDNA molecule by a template-switch 5' adaptor carrying 12 random nucleotides. At least 2.5 million CDR3-containing paired-end reads were obtained from each sample. The Mint cDNA synthesis kit, primed by a TRBC-specific oligonucleotide, was used to synthesize first-strand cDNA from all RNA. Following uracil-DNA glycosylase treatment, a first 18-cycle PCR with universal primers M1SS and BC2_uni_R was performed on all cDNA. The paper's data handling went like this. Normalization of each sample was performed by random selection of 1 million high-quality reads, each carrying a distinct molecular identifier. Instead of being binned into consensus sequences, reads that shared molecular identifiers were thrown out. CDR3 identification, clonotype clustering and error correction used MiTCR with a Q25 quality threshold and the strictest error-elimination algorithm. A nonparametric unseen species model with Euler transformation was used to estimate lower-bound total TCR beta diversity. TCRdb itself trimmed the public reads at Q25 with fastp, ran MiXCR and retained productive beta chains. A single entry per CDR3 protein holds the most common genes and DNA from its merged rows. Here the V and J calls rest on TCRdb's processing, not on the authors' analysis. For this sample the table gives about 640,000 distinct CDR3 sequences, of which about 53% were detected only once. Approximately 40% of the sample rests with the top ten.

The donors were roughly 39 Caucasian individuals from Russia, aged roughly 6 to 95 years, who were systemically healthy. Approximately 9.3 milliliters of peripheral blood were drawn from each donor into EDTA-treated Vacutainer tubes. Ficoll-Paque density-gradient centrifugation was used to isolate PBMCs, with at least 6.5 million per sample. Trizol reagent was used to extract total RNA from the PBMCs, yielding at least 6 micrograms per sample. Naive CD45RAhigh/CD27high T cell percentages were measured by flow cytometry on a PBMC aliquot from every donor. The sequenced material came from blood. The clonotype originates from a man between 60 and 70 years old in good health.

Here the CDR3 is given as CASGQDGVFGDTQYF. The sequenced DNA is TGTGCCAGCGGCCAAGATGGGGTATTCGGAGATACGCAGTATTTT. Recombination linked TRBV3-1 to TRBJ2-3, with the D gene uncertain. Inclusive of the bounding cysteine and phenylalanine, the CDR3 is 15 residues long. Only the CDR3 region is kept as DNA, spanning 45 bases read in frame from base 1. Based on the germline V gene (reference sequence), the CDR1 and CDR2 sequences are LGHDT and YNNKEL.